One sample yielded the 2 T cell receptor beta chains listed below, sequenced in a study of blood T cell repertoires in COVID-19. Sequenced by immunoSEQ multiplex PCR; TCRdb stores in-frame clones only, minus some. The sample includes around 180,000 clones, roughly 84% of them seen just once. Sequencing was done on a sample of peripheral blood. These receptors originate from an elderly woman with active or convalescent COVID-19.

This chain joins TRBV18 and TRBJ2-2, with a tentative D call TRBD2 (6 bases). Germline V gene sequence: CDR1 KGHSH, CDR2 LQKENI. V dropped 6 bases and J dropped 1 base, with 9 bases sitting between them. The CDR3 runs to 14 residues. CDR3 sequence reads: CASSGTGNTGELFF. As DNA, the CDR3 is TGTGCCAGCTCGGGGACTGGGAACACCGGGGAGCTGTTTTTT. Combining the CDR3 with reference TRBV18 and TRBJ2-2 gives the whole variable domain NAGVMQNPRHLVRRRGQEARLRCSPMKGHSHVYWYRQLPEEGLKFMVYLQKENIIDESGMPKERFSAEFPKEGPSILRIQQVVRGDSAAYFCASSGTGNTGELFFGEGSRLTVL.

The gene calls are TRBV9 and TRBJ1-1; 7 bases match TRBD1. The CDR3 consists of 13 residues. The V gene's germline CDR1 is SGDLS and CDR2 YYNGEE. The trim removed 4 bases at V and 7 bases at J, leaving 7 bases unmatched. The CDR3 bases are TGTGCCAGCAGCCGAAGCCGGACAGGTGAAGCTTTCTTT. Protein sequence: CASSRSRTGEAFF.